The 29 T cell receptor beta chains below come from one sample, sequenced in a study of T cells in women clearing cervical HPV infection. Some clones are missing from TCRdb's copy, which holds only in-frame ones; the method was immunoSEQ multiplex PCR. In all, the sample yields roughly 22,000 clones. Material: blood buffy coat. All receptors derive from a woman aged 18-70 years with a cervical HPV16 infection that either progressed to CIN3+ or cleared (not recorded which).

In the case of this clone: Read sequence stops 3 residues before the CDR3 end, and the germline J gene provides the missing end. This rearrangement joins TRBV29-1 to TRBJ1-3, with 7 bases matching TRBD1. This CDR3 region has 15 residues. V gave up 7 bases and J gave up 7 bases; unmatched junction bases: 16. The germline CDR1 and CDR2 sequences are SQVTM and ANQGSEA. The part of the CDR3 DNA that was read is TGCAGCGCCGCCCGCCAAGGGGGCGCCGGTAACACC. Encoded protein: CSAARQGGAGNT. The complete CDR3 reads CSAARQGGAGNTIYF.

CDR3 in amino acids: CASRGGTGRSNTEAFF. CDR3 DNA, as far as it was read: TGTGCCAGCAGGGGAGGGACAGGGCGTTCGAACACTGAA. The chain links TRBV2 to TRBJ1-1; 9 nucleotides align to TRBD1. The read is 3 residues too short to cover the CDR3 end, so that end is filled in from the germline J gene. CDR1 SNHLY and CDR2 FYNNEI come from the germline V gene. There are 16 residues in the CDR3. V shed 6 bases and J 1 base; nucleotides not matched to a gene: 9.

Turning to this clone: The read gets to within 3 residues of the CDR3 end, and the germline J gene fills in the rest. The V call is TRBV3-1 (or the pseudogene TRBV3-2), the J call TRBJ1-1; 7 bases agree with TRBD1. The CDR3 extends over 16 amino acids. V trimming: 8 bases; J trimming: 0 bases; junction bases outside the gene matches: 12. Per germline, CDR1 LGHDT and CDR2 YNNKEL (reference sequence). The CDR3 here is CASFGTAHLLNTEAFF. The sequenced CDR3 bases are TGTGCCAGCTTTGGGACAGCGCACCTCTTGAACACTGAA.

Here the CDR3 reads CASSPKLNTEAFF. The sequenced CDR3 bases are TGTGCCAGCAGCCCTAAGTTGAACACTGAA. The J gene is TRBJ1-1, the V gene TRBV7-9; D is undetermined. The read ends 3 residues before the CDR3 terminus; that terminus is restored from the germline J gene. CDR3 length: 13 amino acids. CDR1 is SEHNR, CDR2 FQNEAQ, per germline (reference sequence). V was trimmed by 5 bases and J by 0 bases, leaving 7 bases between them.

Worth noting for this clone: Coverage ceases 3 residues before the CDR3 finishes, and the germline J gene fills in the end. The chain uses TRBV28 and TRBJ2-1; unclear D gene. Trimming removed 2 bases from V and 8 bases from J, with 10 bases in between. This CDR3 spans 13 amino acids. CDR1 is MDHEN, CDR2 SYDVKM, per germline. Incomplete CDR3 DNA: TGTGCCAGCAGTTTAATGATAGAGTATGAG. Protein: CASSLMIEYE. The whole CDR3 sequence is CASSLMIEYEQFF.

A word on this clone: The CDR3 end falls 3 residues outside the read, so it is completed with the germline J gene. The genes are TRBV12-3 or TRBV12-4 and TRBJ1-1; 7 nucleotides match TRBD1. V shed 2 bases and J 0 bases; nucleotides not matched to a gene: 12. CDR3 length: 18 residues. This CDR3 is CASSLTHPLQGLNTEAFF. The sequenced CDR3 bases are TGTGCCAGCAGTTTAACCCATCCGTTACAGGGGCTGAACACTGAA.

Regarding this clone: Read data end 3 residues before the CDR3 end; the end is taken from the germline J gene. The gene calls are TRBV7-8 and TRBJ2-7; TRBD1 matches at 7 bases. With 4 bases clipped from V and 4 bases from J, the junction kept 4 bases outside the gene matches. Germline CDR1 and CDR2: SGHVS and FQNEAQ. CDR3 length: 13 residues. CDR3 bases read: TGTGCCAGCAGCTACGCAGGGGGTTACGAG. This sequence encodes CASSYAGGYE. The whole CDR3 sequence reads CASSYAGGYEQYF. The full variable domain, in which reference TRBV7-8 and TRBJ2-7 provide the parts outside the CDR3, is GAGVSQSPRYKVAKRGQDVALRCDPISGHVSLFWYQQALGQGPEFLTYFQNEAQLDKSGLPSDRFFAERPEGSVSTLKIQRTQQEDSAVYLCASSYAGGYEQYFGPGTRLTVT.

About this clone: The read terminates 3 residues ahead of where the CDR3 ends, so the germline J gene completes it. This chain connects TRBV19 to TRBJ2-1; D is unclear. The length of the CDR3 is 13 residues. Trimming pared 3 bases from V and 4 bases from J, leaving 7 bases between. CDR1 is LNHDA and CDR2 is SQIVND in the germline V gene (reference sequence). CDR3 sequence reads: CASSIQQYNEQFF. The sequenced part of the CDR3 DNA is TGTGCCAGTAGTATTCAACAGTACAATGAG.

Note on this clone: The read comes to an end 3 residues before the CDR3 does, leaving the germline J gene to fill in the end. This chain joins TRBV5-6 and TRBJ2-2; weak D call: TRBD2 (5 bases). The CDR3 totals 13 residues. The V gene's germline CDR1 is SGHDT and CDR2 YYEEEE. The ends were cut back, 7 bases at V and 5 bases at J, with 12 bases in the middle. Incomplete CDR3 DNA: TGTGCCAGCGGCTCCAGCGGTACCGGGGAG. Amino acid sequence: CASGSSGTGE. The whole CDR3 region reads CASGSSGTGELFF.

Worth noting for this clone: The read ends 3 residues before the CDR3 terminus; that terminus is restored from the germline J gene. The chain links TRBV12-3 or TRBV12-4 to TRBJ2-3; possibly TRBD2 for D (7 bases). The CDR3 has 16 amino acids. V was cut by 3 bases and J by 2 bases, with 15 bases left in between. The CDR3 sequence: CASSFGGGGSTDTQYF. The CDR3 bases that were read are TGTGCCAGCAGTTTTGGGGGAGGGGGATCCACAGATACG.

Turning to this clone: The read stops 3 residues short of the end of the CDR3; the missing end is completed from the germline J gene. This chain links TRBV19 with TRBJ1-2, with a tentative D call TRBD1 (6 bases). The CDR3 contains 14 residues. The V gene lost 5 bases and the J gene lost 5 bases, with 15 bases spanning the gap. Germline V CDR1 and CDR2: LNHDA, SQIVND (reference sequence). The CDR3 here is CASSSGGGAYGYTF. Partial CDR3 DNA: TGTGCCAGTAGTTCGGGAGGGGGTGCATATGGC.

Of note for this clone: Sequencing ends 3 residues short of the CDR3 end; the germline J gene provides the rest. The chain couples TRBV6-1 to TRBJ2-1; 13 bases line up with TRBD2. The CDR3 has 16 amino acids. Germline V lookup: CDR1 MNHNS, CDR2 SASEGT. J gave up 8 bases and V 4 bases, and 8 bases lay outside the gene matches. CDR3 bases read: TGTGCCAGCAGTGGGAGAGGACTAGCGGGAGTCGATGAG. Translated, it gives CASSGRGLAGVDE. In full, the CDR3 is CASSGRGLAGVDEQFF.

With regard to this clone: At one of its ends the junction is not consistent with the germline gene, which may arise from a read error. Sequencing ends 3 residues short of the CDR3 end; the germline J gene provides the rest. The V call is TRBV4-1, the J call TRBJ2-7; a weak D match, TRBD1 (5 bases). Germline CDR1 is MGHRA and CDR2 is YSYEKL. This CDR3 comprises 14 residues. CDR3 residues: CAGSQTTASYEQYF. CDR3 bases read: TGCGCCGGCAGCCAGACGACAGCCTCCTACGAG.

Notes on this clone: The read finishes 3 residues shy of the CDR3 end, and the germline J gene is used to complete it. The chain couples TRBV20-1 to TRBJ1-3; D not resolved. V was shortened by 2 bases and J by 0 bases, with 11 bases between the two germline ends. In germline, CDR1 is DFQATT, CDR2 SNEGSKA (reference sequence). This CDR3 region has 15 residues. The CDR3 protein is CSARSVLSSGNTIYF. The sequenced part of the CDR3 DNA is TGCAGTGCTAGATCAGTTTTAAGCTCTGGAAACACC.

CDR3 DNA, as far as it was read: TGTGCCAGCAGCCCGGGGGGCGGGGCCCAAGAGACC. It yields the protein CASSPGGGAQET. The whole CDR3 reads CASSPGGGAQETQYF. This sequence joins TRBV5-4 and TRBJ2-5, with D possibly TRBD2 on 7 matching bases. The CDR3 end falls 3 residues outside the read, so it is completed with the germline J gene. From germline, CDR1 is SGHNT and CDR2 YYREEE (reference sequence). Between the trimmed V and J ends, which lost 4 bases and 1 base, there was a span of 14 bases. The CDR3 contains 15 residues.

Points on this clone: With the read ending 3 residues before the CDR3 end, the germline J gene is used to fill in that end. V is TRBV20-1 and J is TRBJ2-3, with TRBD1 as a possible D gene (7 bases). The CDR3 is made up of 15 amino acids. V was shortened by 1 base and J by 8 bases, with 19 bases between the two germline ends. Germline CDR1 and CDR2: DFQATT and SNEGSKA (reference sequence). The DNA read from the CDR3 is TGCAGTGCTAGAGGCGGGACAGCCCTCCGGGGTACG. As protein: CSARGGTALRGT. The CDR3 in full is CSARGGTALRGTQYF.

Comment on this clone: The read comes to an end 3 residues before the CDR3 does, leaving the germline J gene to fill in the end. The chain links TRBV11-2 to TRBJ2-3; the match to TRBD2 covers 8 bases. The trim removed 2 bases at V and 4 bases at J, leaving 2 bases unmatched. Germline CDR1 reads SGHAT; CDR2 reads FQNNGV. The CDR3 totals 14 residues. CDR3 DNA, as far as it was read: TGTGCCAGCAGCTTATGGCGGGAGGCAGATACG. Residues: CASSLWREADT. The whole CDR3 protein is CASSLWREADTQYF. The entire variable domain, with the rest obtained from reference TRBV11-2 and TRBJ2-3, is as follows: EAGVAQSPRYKIIEKRQSVAFWCNPISGHATLYWYQQILGQGPKLLIQFQNNGVVDDSQLPKDRFSAERLKGVDSTLKIQPAKLEDSAVYLCASSLWREADTQYFGPGTRLTVL.

Incomplete CDR3 DNA: TGTGCCAGCAGCTCACGGACAGGGAACTACGAG. Protein sequence: CASSSRTGNYE. The full CDR3 protein is CASSSRTGNYEQYF. The J gene is TRBJ2-7, the V gene TRBV7-8; 8 nucleotides agree with TRBD1. The read terminates 3 residues before the CDR3 end, so the remaining end is supplied by the germline J gene. The CDR3 sequence is 14 residues long. CDR1 is SGHVS and CDR2 is FQNEAQ in the germline V gene. The trim removed 4 bases at V and 3 bases at J, leaving 5 bases unmatched. The complete variable domain, with remaining parts taken from reference TRBV7-8 and TRBJ2-7, reads GAGVSQSPRYKVAKRGQDVALRCDPISGHVSLFWYQQALGQGPEFLTYFQNEAQLDKSGLPSDRFFAERPEGSVSTLKIQRTQQEDSAVYLCASSSRTGNYEQYFGPGTRLTVT.

For this clone: With the read ending 3 residues before the CDR3 end, the germline J gene is used to fill in that end. The V and J genes are TRBV19 and TRBJ1-1; 7 nucleotides line up with TRBD1. Germline assignment: CDR1 LNHDA and CDR2 SQIVND (reference sequence). V was clipped by 1 base and J by 2 bases; unmatched bases: 4. There are 15 residues in the CDR3. This chain's CDR3 is CASSIGQGRNTEAFF. The covered CDR3 bases are TGTGCCAGTAGTATAGGACAGGGAAGAAACACTGAA.

A note on this clone: The CDR3 extends 3 residues past the end of the read, so its final part is completed from the germline J gene. The V gene is TRBV4-1, the J gene TRBJ1-2; TRBD1 is a possible D gene (6 bases). V was trimmed by 0 bases and J by 4 bases, leaving 18 bases between them. The CDR3 sequence is 17 residues long. Germline lookup yields CDR1 MGHRA and CDR2 YSYEKL. The chain's CDR3 is CASSQDWGRGTAYGYTF. CDR3 DNA (partial): TGCGCCAGCAGCCAAGATTGGGGCAGGGGAACGGCCTATGGC.

As for this clone: The read ends 3 residues shy of where the CDR3 ends; the end is completed using the germline J gene. The chain employs TRBV5-1 and TRBJ2-1; D not certain. Trimming left V 0 bases short and J 0 bases short, with 10 bases between. Germline loops: CDR1 SGHRS, CDR2 YFSETQ. The CDR3 is made up of 16 amino acids. The CDR3 sequence is CASSLGLPRSYNEQFF. The sequenced CDR3 bases are TGCGCCAGCAGCTTGGGGCTCCCTCGCTCCTACAATGAG. Complete variable domain (other parts from reference TRBV5-1 and TRBJ2-1): KAGVTQTPRYLIKTRGQQVTLSCSPISGHRSVSWYQQTPGQGLQFLFEYFSETQRNKGNFPGRFSGRQFSNSRSEMNVSTLELGDSALYLCASSLGLPRSYNEQFFGPGTRLTVL.

Comment on this clone: The read gets to within 3 residues of the CDR3 end, and the germline J gene fills in the rest. The rearrangement uses TRBV20-1 and TRBJ2-1; the D gene is possibly TRBD2 (6 bases). CDR1 is DFQATT and CDR2 is SNEGSKA in the germline V gene (reference sequence). Trimming removed 1 base at V and 2 bases at J, with 12 bases between. CDR3 length: 15 residues. Incomplete CDR3 DNA: TGCAGTGCTAGAGTCCCGGGCGGGGCCTACAATGAG. It encodes CSARVPGGAYNE. The complete CDR3 sequence is CSARVPGGAYNEQFF.

A word on this clone: The observed sequence ends 3 residues before the CDR3 terminus, with the missing tail filled in from the germline J gene. The chain links TRBV19 to TRBJ1-3; D not certain. Per the germline V gene, CDR1 is LNHDA and CDR2 is SQIVND (reference sequence). CDR3 length: 12 amino acids. Deletions cut 7 bases from V and 4 bases from J, with 8 bases between. CDR3 region: CASMGQGNTIYF. The sequenced CDR3 bases are TGTGCCAGTATGGGCCAGGGAAACACC.

For this clone: Read sequence stops 3 residues before the CDR3 end, and the germline J gene provides the missing end. V and J are TRBV7-9 and TRBJ2-7; D is uncertain. Between the trimmed V and J ends, which lost 5 bases and 0 bases, there was a span of 11 bases. The germline V gene encodes CDR1 SEHNR and CDR2 FQNEAQ (reference sequence). The CDR3 length is 14 residues. The covered CDR3 bases are TGTGCCAGCAGCCAAGAACCCTACTCCTACGAG. Its translation is CASSQEPYSYE. The full CDR3 reads CASSQEPYSYEQYF.

CDR3 DNA (partial): TGTGCCAGCAGCTTGTTACTAGCTCAAGAGACC. This gives the protein CASSLLLAQET. The whole CDR3 is CASSLLLAQETQYF. This rearrangement joins TRBV5-8 to TRBJ2-5, with D possibly being TRBD2 (6 bases). From the germline J gene comes the end of the CDR3, since the read stops 3 residues before it. The V gene lost 1 base and the J gene lost 2 bases, with 9 bases spanning the gap. Per germline, CDR1 SGHTS and CDR2 YDEGEE. This CDR3 has 14 amino acids.

For this clone: The CDR3 is cut off 3 residues early in the read; its end comes from the germline J gene. This chain joins TRBV30 and TRBJ2-7, with TRBD2 as a possible D gene (5 bases). Germline lookup yields CDR1 GTSNPN and CDR2 SVGIG (reference sequence). V was cut by 3 bases and J by 5 bases, with 14 bases left in between. The CDR3 runs 13 residues. CDR3 sequence: CAWRDAPGDEQYF. The part of the CDR3 DNA that was read is TGTGCCTGGAGAGACGCACCCGGGGACGAG.

As to this clone: The DNA ends 3 residues before the CDR3 does, and the rest of the CDR3 is filled in from the germline J gene. The chain combines TRBV2 with TRBJ2-1, with 9 bases identical to TRBD2. Looked up from germline, CDR1 is SNHLY and CDR2 is FYNNEI. The CDR3 runs to 13 residues. With V trimmed by 7 bases and J by 6 bases, 4 bases remained unmatched. The CDR3 here is CASKGGRANEQFF. The sequenced part of the CDR3 DNA is TGTGCCAGCAAGGGCGGGAGGGCCAATGAG.

Details on this clone: The missing CDR3 end, 3 residues past where the read stops, is filled in from the germline J gene. This rearrangement joins TRBV11-2 to TRBJ2-1; D call uncertain. Per the germline V gene, CDR1 is SGHAT and CDR2 is FQNNGV. V shed 1 base and J shed 7 bases, with 11 bases lying between them. The CDR3 spans 14 residues. The CDR3: CASSLVGSHNEQFF. CDR3 DNA, as far as it was read: TGTGCCAGCAGCTTAGTCGGTAGCCATAATGAG.

With regard to this clone: The observed sequence ends 3 residues before the CDR3 terminus, with the missing tail filled in from the germline J gene. The genes are TRBV20-1 and TRBJ2-3; a possible D gene is TRBD1 (5 bases). CDR1 DFQATT and CDR2 SNEGSKA come from the germline V gene (reference sequence). This CDR3 spans 14 amino acids. The CDR3 protein is CSARSQGYTAAQYF. CDR3 DNA (partial): TGCAGTGCTAGATCCCAGGGATACACTGCGGCG.